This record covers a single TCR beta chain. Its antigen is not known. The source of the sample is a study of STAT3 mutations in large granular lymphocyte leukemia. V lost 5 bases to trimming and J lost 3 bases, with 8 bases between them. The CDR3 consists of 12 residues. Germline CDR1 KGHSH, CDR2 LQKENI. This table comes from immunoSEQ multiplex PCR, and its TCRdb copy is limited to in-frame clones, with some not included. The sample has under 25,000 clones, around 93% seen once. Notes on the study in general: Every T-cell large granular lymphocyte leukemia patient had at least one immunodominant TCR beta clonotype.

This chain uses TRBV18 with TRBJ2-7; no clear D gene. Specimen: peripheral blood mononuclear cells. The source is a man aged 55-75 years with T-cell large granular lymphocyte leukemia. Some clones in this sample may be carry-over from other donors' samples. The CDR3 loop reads CASSVSGYEQYF. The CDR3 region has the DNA TGTGCCAGCTCAGTTTCTGGCTACGAGCAGTACTTC. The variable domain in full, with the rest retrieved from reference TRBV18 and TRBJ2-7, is NAGVMQNPRHLVRRRGQEARLRCSPMKGHSHVYWYRQLPEEGLKFMVYLQKENIIDESGMPKERFSAEFPKEGPSILRIQQVVRGDSAAYFCASSVSGYEQYFGPGTRLTVT.